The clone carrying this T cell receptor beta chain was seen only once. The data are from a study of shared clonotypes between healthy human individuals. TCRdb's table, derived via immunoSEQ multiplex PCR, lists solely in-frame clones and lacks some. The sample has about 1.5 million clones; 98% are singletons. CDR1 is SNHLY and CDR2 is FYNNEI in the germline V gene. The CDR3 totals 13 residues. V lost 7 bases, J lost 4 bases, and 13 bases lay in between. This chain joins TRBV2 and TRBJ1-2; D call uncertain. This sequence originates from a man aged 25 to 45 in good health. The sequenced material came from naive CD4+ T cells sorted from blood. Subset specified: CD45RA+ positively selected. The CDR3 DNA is TGTGCCAGCATCCTATACACTAGCTATGGCTACACCTTC. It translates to CASILYTSYGYTF. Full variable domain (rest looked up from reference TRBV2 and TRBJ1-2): EPEVTQTPSHQVTQMGQEVILRCVPISNHLYFYWYRQILGQKVEFLVSFYNNEISEKSEIFDDQFSVERPDGSNFTLKIRSTKLEDSAMYFCASILYTSYGYTFGSGTRLTVV.